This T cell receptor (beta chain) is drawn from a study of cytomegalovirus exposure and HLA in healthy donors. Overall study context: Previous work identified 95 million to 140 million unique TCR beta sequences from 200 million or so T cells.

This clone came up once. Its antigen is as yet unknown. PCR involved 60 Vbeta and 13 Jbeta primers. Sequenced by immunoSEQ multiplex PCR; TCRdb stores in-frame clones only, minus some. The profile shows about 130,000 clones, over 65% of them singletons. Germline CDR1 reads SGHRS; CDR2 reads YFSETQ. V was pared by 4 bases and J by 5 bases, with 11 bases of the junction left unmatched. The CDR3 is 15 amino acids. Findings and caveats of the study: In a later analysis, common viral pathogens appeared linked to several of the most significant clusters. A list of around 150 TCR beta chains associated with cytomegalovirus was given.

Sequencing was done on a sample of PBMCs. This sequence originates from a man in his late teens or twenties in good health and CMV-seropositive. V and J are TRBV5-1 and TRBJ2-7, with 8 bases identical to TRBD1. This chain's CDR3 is CASSRPDRDFNEQYF. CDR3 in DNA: TGCGCCAGCAGCCGCCCGGACAGGGATTTTAACGAGCAGTACTTC.